Listed below are T cell receptor beta chains from one sample, sequenced in a study of blood T cell repertoires in COVID-19. The assay was immunoSEQ multiplex PCR, and TCRdb's table has in-frame clones only and misses some. Of about 80,000 clones listed, about four fifths are singletons. Material for sequencing was peripheral blood. The receptors were gathered from a man aged 50 or older with acute or convalescent COVID-19. Both conserved end residues are part of each CDR3. D genes are given only for firm matches. Not every row has a clone size; where given, it reads once, few, many or a size class.

V gene: TRBV6-2/TRBV6-3
D gene: NA
J gene: TRBJ2-5
clone size: NA
CDR3 protein: CASSYVKGGETQYF
CDR3 DNA: TGTGCCAGCAGTTACGTGAAGGGAGGAGAGACCCAGTACTTC

V gene: TRBV9
D gene: TRBD1
J gene: TRBJ2-1
clone size: NA
CDR3 protein: CASSVDGTANNEQFF
CDR3 DNA: TGTGCCAGCAGCGTAGATGGGACAGCTAACAATGAGCAGTTCTTC

V gene: TRBV29-1
D gene: TRBD1
J gene: TRBJ2-7
clone size: NA
CDR3 protein: CSVEPLEGAMGEQYF
CDR3 DNA: TGCAGCGTTGAACCACTTGAGGGGGCTATGGGCGAGCAGTACTTC

V gene: TRBV7-8
D gene: NA
J gene: TRBJ2-7
clone size: few
CDR3 protein: CASSLGRQQYF
CDR3 DNA: TGTGCCAGCAGCTTAGGTCGTCAGCAGTACTTC

V gene: TRBV3-1/TRBV3-2
D gene: NA
J gene: TRBJ2-1
clone size: few
CDR3 protein: CASSQGPGGEQFF
CDR3 DNA: TGTGCCAGCAGCCAAGGACCCGGCGGAGAGCAGTTCTTC

V gene: TRBV3-1/TRBV3-2
D gene: NA
J gene: TRBJ1-2
clone size: NA
CDR3 protein: CASSQDLQGYGYTF
CDR3 DNA: TGTGCCAGCAGCCAAGATTTACAGGGCTATGGCTACACCTTC

V gene: TRBV28
D gene: NA
J gene: TRBJ1-4
clone size: NA
CDR3 protein: CASSLSGGGNEKLFF
CDR3 DNA: TGTGCCAGCAGTCTAAGCGGGGGGGGAAATGAAAAACTGTTTTTT

V gene: TRBV5-1
D gene: TRBD1
J gene: TRBJ2-7
clone size: NA
CDR3 protein: CASSLGGSGTGTYEQYF
CDR3 DNA: TGCGCCAGCAGCTTGGGGGGCTCCGGGACAGGGACCTACGAGCAGTACTTC

V gene: TRBV5-5
D gene: NA
J gene: TRBJ1-2
clone size: NA
CDR3 protein: CASSLGGGALGYGYTF
CDR3 DNA: TGTGCCAGCAGCTTGGGTGGGGGGGCGTTAGGCTATGGCTACACCTTC

V gene: TRBV4-1
D gene: NA
J gene: TRBJ2-7
clone size: few
CDR3 protein: CASSQGGWYEQYF
CDR3 DNA: TGCGCCAGCAGCCAAGGAGGGTGGTACGAGCAGTACTTC

V gene: TRBV12-3/TRBV12-4
D gene: NA
J gene: TRBJ2-2
clone size: few
CDR3 protein: CASSLSRELFF
CDR3 DNA: TGTGCCAGCAGTTTGAGTAGGGAGCTGTTTTTT

V gene: TRBV7-8
D gene: NA
J gene: TRBJ2-7
clone size: NA
CDR3 protein: CASSIDRLNYEQYF
CDR3 DNA: TGTGCCAGCAGTATTGACAGGCTAAACTACGAGCAGTACTTC

V gene: TRBV11-2
D gene: NA
J gene: TRBJ1-5
clone size: NA
CDR3 protein: CASSNGLLNQPQHF
CDR3 DNA: TGTGCCAGCAGCAATGGACTCTTGAATCAGCCCCAGCATTTT

V gene: TRBV4-3
D gene: NA
J gene: TRBJ2-7
clone size: NA
CDR3 protein: CASSQISGNEQYF
CDR3 DNA: TGCGCCAGCAGCCAAATTTCGGGGAACGAGCAGTACTTC

V gene: TRBV7-9
D gene: NA
J gene: TRBJ1-4
clone size: NA
CDR3 protein: CASSLARVGSEKLFF
CDR3 DNA: TGTGCCAGCAGCTTAGCGAGGGTGGGGAGTGAAAAACTGTTTTTT

V gene: TRBV3-1/TRBV3-2
D gene: NA
J gene: TRBJ2-1
clone size: NA
CDR3 protein: CASSPERGVNEQFF
CDR3 DNA: TGTGCCAGCAGCCCCGAGCGAGGAGTCAATGAGCAGTTCTTC

V gene: TRBV18
D gene: TRBD1
J gene: TRBJ1-2
clone size: NA
CDR3 protein: CASSADRAFYGYTF
CDR3 DNA: TGTGCCAGCTCCGCGGACAGGGCTTTTTATGGCTACACCTTC

V gene: TRBV5-5
D gene: NA
J gene: TRBJ1-1
clone size: NA
CDR3 protein: CASRPWGDRTVEAFF
CDR3 DNA: TGTGCCAGCAGACCTTGGGGGGATCGGACCGTTGAAGCTTTCTTT

V gene: TRBV18
D gene: TRBD2
J gene: TRBJ2-7
clone size: NA
CDR3 protein: CASSPPGLAGEQYF
CDR3 DNA: TGTGCCAGCTCACCACCCGGACTAGCGGGGGAGCAGTACTTC

V gene: TRBV9
D gene: NA
J gene: TRBJ1-2
clone size: NA
CDR3 protein: CASSTINYGYTF
CDR3 DNA: TGTGCCAGCAGCACCATAAACTATGGCTATACCTTC

V gene: TRBV21-1
D gene: NA
J gene: TRBJ2-1
clone size: once
CDR3 protein: CASSKDVGRGLSEQFF
CDR3 DNA: TGTGCCAGCAGCAAAGATGTCGGCAGGGGGTTGTCTGAGCAGTTCTTC

V gene: TRBV10-2
D gene: NA
J gene: TRBJ2-5
clone size: once
CDR3 protein: CASSEGGISGKVTQYF
CDR3 DNA: TGCGCCAGCAGTGAGGGGGGGATCTCGGGAAAAGTGACCCAGTACTTC

V gene: TRBV27
D gene: TRBD1
J gene: TRBJ2-7
clone size: NA
CDR3 protein: CASAGTGLYEQYF
CDR3 DNA: TGTGCCAGTGCCGGGACAGGGCTATACGAGCAGTACTTC

V gene: TRBV4-3
D gene: TRBD2
J gene: TRBJ2-3
clone size: few
CDR3 protein: CASSHTSVTDTQYF
CDR3 DNA: TGCGCCAGCAGCCATACTAGCGTCACAGATACGCAGTATTTT

V gene: TRBV5-1
D gene: TRBD1
J gene: TRBJ2-7
clone size: NA
CDR3 protein: CASSPPGQHFSYEQYF
CDR3 DNA: TGCGCCAGCAGCCCCCCGGGACAGCATTTCTCCTACGAGCAGTACTTC

V gene: TRBV10-3
D gene: TRBD1
J gene: TRBJ1-1
clone size: NA
CDR3 protein: CAINPGQGNTEAFF
CDR3 DNA: TGTGCCATCAACCCGGGACAGGGGAACACTGAAGCTTTCTTT

V gene: TRBV28
D gene: TRBD2
J gene: TRBJ2-7
clone size: NA
CDR3 protein: CASREGTSKLYEQYF
CDR3 DNA: TGTGCCAGCAGAGAAGGGACTAGCAAGCTCTACGAGCAGTACTTC

V gene: TRBV6-2/TRBV6-3
D gene: NA
J gene: TRBJ1-2
clone size: NA
CDR3 protein: CASSPLGRGYTF
CDR3 DNA: TGTGCCAGCAGCCCCCTTGGGCGAGGCTACACCTTC

V gene: TRBV9
D gene: TRBD1
J gene: TRBJ1-2
clone size: NA
CDR3 protein: CASSRDRGPYGYTF
CDR3 DNA: TGTGCCAGCAGCCGGGACAGGGGTCCCTATGGCTACACCTTC

V gene: TRBV7-9
D gene: TRBD2
J gene: TRBJ2-1
clone size: NA
CDR3 protein: CATPGGTLSSYNEQFF
CDR3 DNA: TGTGCCACCCCGGGGGGGACCTTAAGCTCCTACAATGAGCAGTTCTTC

V gene: TRBV7-2
D gene: NA
J gene: TRBJ2-1
clone size: few
CDR3 protein: CASSLEGRNEQFF
CDR3 DNA: TGTGCCAGCAGCTTAGAAGGGAGAAATGAGCAGTTCTTC

V gene: TRBV28
D gene: NA
J gene: TRBJ1-5
clone size: once
CDR3 protein: CASTLPGGPPIYSNQPQHF
CDR3 DNA: TGTGCCAGCACCCTCCCGGGGGGCCCCCCCATATATAGCAATCAGCCCCAGCATTTT

V gene: TRBV11-2
D gene: TRBD2
J gene: TRBJ2-5
clone size: NA
CDR3 protein: CASSTSGRREETQYF
CDR3 DNA: TGTGCCAGCAGCACCAGCGGGAGACGGGAAGAGACCCAGTACTTC

V gene: TRBV7-9
D gene: NA
J gene: TRBJ2-5
clone size: once
CDR3 protein: CASSFHAGQETQYF
CDR3 DNA: TGTGCCAGCAGCTTTCATGCCGGGCAAGAGACCCAGTACTTC

V gene: TRBV10-3
D gene: NA
J gene: TRBJ2-3
clone size: NA
CDR3 protein: CAISPYSGGGSTDTQYF
CDR3 DNA: TGTGCCATCAGTCCTTATTCTGGGGGAGGAAGCACAGATACGCAGTATTTT

V gene: TRBV29-1
D gene: NA
J gene: TRBJ2-2
clone size: NA
CDR3 protein: CSVGTVNTGELFF
CDR3 DNA: TGCAGCGTTGGCACGGTTAACACCGGGGAGCTGTTTTTT

V gene: TRBV14
D gene: NA
J gene: TRBJ2-2
clone size: few
CDR3 protein: CASSHYRDWDTGELFF
CDR3 DNA: TGTGCCAGCAGCCATTACCGGGACTGGGACACCGGGGAGCTGTTTTTT

V gene: TRBV27
D gene: NA
J gene: TRBJ1-4
clone size: NA
CDR3 protein: CASSSLTEYNEKLFF
CDR3 DNA: TGTGCCAGCAGTTCCTTGACAGAGTATAATGAAAAACTGTTTTTT

V gene: TRBV12-3/TRBV12-4
D gene: TRBD1
J gene: TRBJ1-5
clone size: once
CDR3 protein: CASSLQGGQPQHF
CDR3 DNA: TGTGCCAGCAGTTTGCAGGGGGGTCAGCCCCAGCATTTT

V gene: TRBV7-9
D gene: TRBD1
J gene: TRBJ2-7
clone size: NA
CDR3 protein: CASSLAGQGAGEQYF
CDR3 DNA: TGTGCCAGCAGCTTAGCGGGCCAGGGGGCAGGAGAGCAGTACTTC

V gene: TRBV19
D gene: NA
J gene: TRBJ2-6
clone size: NA
CDR3 protein: CASSMRQGRESGANVLTF
CDR3 DNA: TGTGCCAGTAGTATGCGACAGGGGAGGGAGTCTGGGGCCAACGTCCTGACTTTC

V gene: TRBV11-3
D gene: TRBD1
J gene: TRBJ2-3
clone size: NA
CDR3 protein: CASSAGQGGTDTQYF
CDR3 DNA: TGTGCCAGCAGCGCCGGACAGGGCGGCACAGATACGCAGTATTTT

V gene: TRBV18
D gene: TRBD1
J gene: TRBJ2-2
clone size: NA
CDR3 protein: CASSPRPGQDNTGELFF
CDR3 DNA: TGTGCCAGCTCTCCAAGACCGGGACAGGATAACACCGGGGAGCTGTTTTTT

V gene: TRBV7-9
D gene: TRBD1
J gene: TRBJ2-3
clone size: NA
CDR3 protein: CASSFGQGVDTQYF
CDR3 DNA: TGTGCCAGCAGCTTCGGACAGGGGGTAGATACGCAGTATTTT

V gene: TRBV4-1
D gene: NA
J gene: TRBJ2-7
clone size: NA
CDR3 protein: CASSPERGTAYEQYF
CDR3 DNA: TGCGCCAGCAGCCCGGAACGGGGGACGGCCTACGAGCAGTACTTC

V gene: TRBV29-1
D gene: TRBD2
J gene: TRBJ2-7
clone size: NA
CDR3 protein: CSVKFGTTSSYEQYF
CDR3 DNA: TGCAGCGTTAAATTCGGGACTACCTCCTCCTACGAGCAGTACTTC